This TCR beta chain was captured in a study of response to subunit inactivated influenza vaccine. Findings and caveats of the study: New T cells are recruited in small numbers by each seasonal influenza vaccination, according to the authors' suggestion.

TCRdb reprocessed the RT-PCR reads with MiXCR, giving one entry per CDR3 protein. The top ten clones hold 10% of a sample with over 800,000 distinct CDR3 sequences, less than 25% of them seen once. Looked up from germline, CDR1 is SEHNR and CDR2 is FQNEAQ (reference sequence). CDR3 length: 15 amino acids. V was cut by 0 bases and J by 8 bases, with 16 bases left in between. As to this clonotype: Its matching antigen is unknown.

This specimen was PBMCs from blood, taken about 5 days after vaccination. The source is a man between 45 and 60 years old who received an inactivated influenza vaccine. The chain couples TRBV7-9 to TRBJ1-2; D gene ambiguous. The CDR3 coding sequence is TGTGCCAGCAGCTTAGCCCCCACCGGGGTGGAGGGCTACACCTTC. This sequence encodes CASSLAPTGVEGYTF.